This TCR beta chain was identified in a study of memory CD4+ T cells and cytomegalovirus serostatus. Study details: This sample comes from healthy Belgian adults, under 10 CMV seropositive, 24 seronegative. Study-wide findings and caveats: Each of 67 CMV-associated TCRbeta sequences occurred in one to five individuals.

This clone was seen just once. Antigen unknown. Profiling relied on immunoSEQ multiplex PCR, and the TCRdb table lists in-frame clones only, not all of them. The table records tens of thousands of clones, 70% to 80% of them present only once. The sort gate was single viable CD3+CD4+CD8-CD45RO+ cells for memory CD4+ T cells. The CDR3 has 11 amino acids. Germline loops: CDR1 SGHAT, CDR2 FQDESV (reference sequence). V shed 5 bases and J shed 5 bases, with 4 bases lying between them. The TCR comes from an adult in good health and CMV-seronegative. Input material: memory CD4+ T cells from blood. The V and J genes are TRBV11-1 and TRBJ2-1; D remains unclear. Here the CDR3 reads CASSRDNEQFF. CDR3 sequence (DNA): TGTGCCAGCAGCAGGGACAATGAGCAGTTCTTC.